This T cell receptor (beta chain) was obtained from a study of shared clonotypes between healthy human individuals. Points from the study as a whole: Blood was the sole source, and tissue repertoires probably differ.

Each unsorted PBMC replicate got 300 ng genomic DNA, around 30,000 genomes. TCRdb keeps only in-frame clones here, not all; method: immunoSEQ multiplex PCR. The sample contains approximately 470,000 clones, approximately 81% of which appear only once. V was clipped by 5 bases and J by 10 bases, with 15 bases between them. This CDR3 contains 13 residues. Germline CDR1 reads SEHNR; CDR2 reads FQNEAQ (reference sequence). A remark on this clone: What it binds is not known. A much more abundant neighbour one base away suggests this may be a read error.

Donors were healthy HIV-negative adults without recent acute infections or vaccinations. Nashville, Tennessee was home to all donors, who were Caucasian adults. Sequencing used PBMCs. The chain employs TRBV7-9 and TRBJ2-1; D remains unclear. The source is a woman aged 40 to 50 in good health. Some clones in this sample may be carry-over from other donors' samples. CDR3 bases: TGTGCCAGCAGCCCGACCCAGCGTGGGGAGCAGTTCTTC. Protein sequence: CASSPTQRGEQFF.